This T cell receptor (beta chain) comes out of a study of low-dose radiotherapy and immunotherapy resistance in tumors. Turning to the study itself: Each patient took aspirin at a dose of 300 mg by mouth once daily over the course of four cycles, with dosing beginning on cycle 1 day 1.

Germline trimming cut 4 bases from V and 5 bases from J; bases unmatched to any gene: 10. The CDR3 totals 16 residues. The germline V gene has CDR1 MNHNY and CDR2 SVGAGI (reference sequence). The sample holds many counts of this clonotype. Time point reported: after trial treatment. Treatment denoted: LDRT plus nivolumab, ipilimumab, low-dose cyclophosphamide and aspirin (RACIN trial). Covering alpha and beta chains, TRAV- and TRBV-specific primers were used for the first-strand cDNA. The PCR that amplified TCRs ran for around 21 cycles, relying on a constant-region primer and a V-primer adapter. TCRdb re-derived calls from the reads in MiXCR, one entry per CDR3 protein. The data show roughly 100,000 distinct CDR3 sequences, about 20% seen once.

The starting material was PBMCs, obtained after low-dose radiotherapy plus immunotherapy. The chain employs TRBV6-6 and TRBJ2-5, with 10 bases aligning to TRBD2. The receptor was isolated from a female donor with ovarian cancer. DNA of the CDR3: TGTGCCAGCAGTTCCGGGAGCGGGGGGGTAGTGGAGACCCAGTACTTC. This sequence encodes CASSSGSGGVVETQYF.